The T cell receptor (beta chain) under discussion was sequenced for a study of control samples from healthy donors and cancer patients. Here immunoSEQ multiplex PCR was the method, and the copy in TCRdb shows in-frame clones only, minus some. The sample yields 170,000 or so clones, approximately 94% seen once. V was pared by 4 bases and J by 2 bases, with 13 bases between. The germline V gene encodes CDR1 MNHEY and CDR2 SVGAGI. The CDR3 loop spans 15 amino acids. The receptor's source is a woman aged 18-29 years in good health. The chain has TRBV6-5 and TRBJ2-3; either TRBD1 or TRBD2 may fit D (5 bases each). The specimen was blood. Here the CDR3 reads CASSFGAGATDTQYF. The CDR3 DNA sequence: TGTGCCAGCAGTTTCGGAGCCGGGGCCACAGATACGCAGTATTTT.